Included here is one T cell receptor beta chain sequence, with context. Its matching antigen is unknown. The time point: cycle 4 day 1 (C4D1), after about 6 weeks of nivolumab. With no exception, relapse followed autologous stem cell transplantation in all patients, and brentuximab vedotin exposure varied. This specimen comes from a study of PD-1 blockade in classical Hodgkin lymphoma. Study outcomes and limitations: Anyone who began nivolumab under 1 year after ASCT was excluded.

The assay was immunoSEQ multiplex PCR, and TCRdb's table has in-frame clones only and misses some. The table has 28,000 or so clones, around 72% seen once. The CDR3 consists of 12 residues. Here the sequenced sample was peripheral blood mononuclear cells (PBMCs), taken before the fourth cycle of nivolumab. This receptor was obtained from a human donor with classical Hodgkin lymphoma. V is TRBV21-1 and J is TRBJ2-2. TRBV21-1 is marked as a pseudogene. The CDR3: CASSRNTGELFF. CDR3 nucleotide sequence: TGTGCCAGCAGCAGGAACACCGGGGAGCTGTTTTTT.